A selection of T cell receptor beta chains follows, all from one sample in a study of CD8 T cells in Susac syndrome. Each CDR3 protein gets one entry after TCRdb re-called the immunoSEQ multiplex PCR reads with MiXCR. The sample consists of some 400,000 distinct CDR3 sequences, about 85% of them appearing once. Sequenced sample: CD8+ T cells from PBMCs. Receptors were obtained from a human donor with multiple sclerosis. CDR3s include the opening cysteine and the closing phenylalanine or tryptophan. Fields, in order: clone size, D gene, V gene, J gene, CDR3 protein, CDR3 DNA. The D gene is left open where the match is weak. Only some rows state a clone size, as once, few, many or a class for expanded clones.

abundance: .
d_gene: .
v_gene: TRBV4-1
j_gene: TRBJ2-1
CDR3aa: CASRAEGNEQFF
CDR3nt: TGCGCCAGCCGGGCCGAGGGCAATGAGCAGTTCTTC

abundance: few
d_gene: .
v_gene: TRBV12-3/TRBV12-4
j_gene: TRBJ1-1
CDR3aa: CASSLGTYTEAFF
CDR3nt: TGTGCCAGCAGTTTAGGGACGTACACTGAAGCTTTCTTT

abundance: .
d_gene: .
v_gene: TRBV5-1
j_gene: TRBJ1-2
CDR3aa: CASSLDLILYGYTF
CDR3nt: TGCGCCAGCAGCTTGGACCTGATCCTTTATGGCTACACCTTC

abundance: .
d_gene: TRBD2
v_gene: TRBV4-1
j_gene: TRBJ2-1
CDR3aa: CASSQPGLAGGREQFF
CDR3nt: TGCGCCAGCAGCCAACCGGGACTAGCGGGGGGAAGGGAGCAGTTCTTC

abundance: .
d_gene: TRBD2
v_gene: TRBV29-1
j_gene: TRBJ2-2
CDR3aa: CSVVGSGTNTGELFF
CDR3nt: TGCAGCGTTGTTGGGAGCGGGACGAACACCGGGGAGCTGTTTTTT

abundance: .
d_gene: TRBD2
v_gene: TRBV20-1
j_gene: TRBJ2-1
CDR3aa: CSARAPGLAAYNEQFF
CDR3nt: TGCAGTGCTAGAGCCCCGGGACTAGCGGCCTACAATGAGCAGTTCTTC

abundance: .
d_gene: TRBD1
v_gene: TRBV7-9
j_gene: TRBJ1-5
CDR3aa: CASSWTGDQPQHF
CDR3nt: TGTGCCAGCAGCTGGACAGGGGATCAGCCCCAGCATTTT

abundance: .
d_gene: TRBD2
v_gene: TRBV12-3/TRBV12-4
j_gene: TRBJ2-1
CDR3aa: CASSLGLAQGEGSYNEQFF
CDR3nt: TGTGCCAGCAGTTTAGGGTTGGCCCAAGGGGAGGGCTCCTACAATGAGCAGTTCTTC

abundance: few
d_gene: .
v_gene: TRBV1
j_gene: TRBJ1-1
CDR3aa: CTSSQPRTLNTEAFF
CDR3nt: TGCACCAGCAGCCAACCAAGGACCTTGAACACTGAGGCTTTCTTT

abundance: .
d_gene: .
v_gene: TRBV19
j_gene: TRBJ2-2
CDR3aa: CASSIGWTNTGELFF
CDR3nt: TGTGCCAGTAGTATAGGATGGACAAATACCGGGGAGCTGTTTTTT

abundance: .
d_gene: TRBD2
v_gene: TRBV4-1
j_gene: TRBJ2-1
CDR3aa: CASSQLAVLSSYNEQFF
CDR3nt: TGCGCCAGCAGCCAGCTAGCGGTCCTTAGCTCCTACAATGAGCAGTTCTTC

abundance: .
d_gene: .
v_gene: TRBV30
j_gene: TRBJ2-1
CDR3aa: CAREGVGDSYNEQFF
CDR3nt: TGTGCCCGCGAAGGGGTAGGGGATTCCTACAATGAGCAGTTCTTC

abundance: .
d_gene: .
v_gene: TRBV2
j_gene: TRBJ2-1
CDR3aa: CASSEARGPSPHEQFF
CDR3nt: TGTGCCAGCAGTGAAGCGAGGGGACCCTCCCCCCATGAGCAGTTCTTC

abundance: .
d_gene: .
v_gene: TRBV4-1
j_gene: TRBJ1-1
CDR3aa: CASSQDREAFF
CDR3nt: TGTGCCAGCAGCCAAGATCGGGAAGCTTTCTTT

abundance: .
d_gene: .
v_gene: TRBV27
j_gene: TRBJ1-5
CDR3aa: CASSLSGGAGNQPQHF
CDR3nt: TGTGCCAGCAGTTTATCGGGGGGTGCTGGCAATCAGCCCCAGCATTTT

abundance: .
d_gene: .
v_gene: TRBV4-1
j_gene: TRBJ2-7
CDR3aa: CASSQPGSYEQYF
CDR3nt: TGCGCCAGCAGCCAGCCAGGCTCCTACGAGCAGTACTTC

abundance: .
d_gene: TRBD1
v_gene: TRBV30
j_gene: TRBJ2-3
CDR3aa: CAWSVPGTDSTDTQYF
CDR3nt: TGTGCCTGGAGTGTACCCGGGACAGATAGCACAGATACGCAGTATTTT

abundance: .
d_gene: .
v_gene: TRBV15
j_gene: TRBJ2-3
CDR3aa: CATSRAPHRAGYSTDTQYF
CDR3nt: TGTGCCACCAGCAGAGCCCCCCACAGGGCCGGCTACAGCACAGATACGCAGTATTTT

abundance: .
d_gene: .
v_gene: TRBV28
j_gene: TRBJ2-5
CDR3aa: CASDQGGESQETQYF
CDR3nt: TGTGCCAGCGATCAAGGGGGAGAAAGCCAAGAGACCCAGTACTTC

abundance: .
d_gene: TRBD2
v_gene: TRBV6-4
j_gene: TRBJ2-2
CDR3aa: CASSGSSGGHNTGELFF
CDR3nt: TGTGCCAGCAGTGGTTCTAGCGGGGGGCATAACACCGGGGAGCTGTTTTTT

abundance: .
d_gene: TRBD1
v_gene: TRBV19
j_gene: TRBJ1-5
CDR3aa: CASSIGPGGQPQHF
CDR3nt: TGTGCCAGTAGTATAGGGCCAGGGGGACAGCCCCAGCATTTT

abundance: .
d_gene: .
v_gene: TRBV7-8
j_gene: TRBJ2-1
CDR3aa: CASSLGMGEQFF
CDR3nt: TGTGCCAGCAGCTTAGGAATGGGTGAGCAGTTCTTC

abundance: .
d_gene: .
v_gene: TRBV29-1
j_gene: TRBJ2-2
CDR3aa: CSVVWGPGELFF
CDR3nt: TGCAGCGTTGTATGGGGGCCCGGGGAGCTGTTTTTT

abundance: .
d_gene: .
v_gene: TRBV28
j_gene: TRBJ1-2
CDR3aa: CASTSGRGGYGYTF
CDR3nt: TGTGCCAGCACCTCGGGTAGGGGAGGCTATGGCTACACCTTC

abundance: .
d_gene: TRBD2
v_gene: TRBV2
j_gene: TRBJ2-7
CDR3aa: CASRLAWYEQYF
CDR3nt: TGTGCCAGCCGACTAGCGTGGTACGAGCAGTACTTC

abundance: once
d_gene: TRBD2
v_gene: TRBV29-1
j_gene: TRBJ2-3
CDR3aa: CSAPLAGGTDTQYF
CDR3nt: TGCAGCGCCCCGCTAGCGGGGGGGACAGATACGCAGTATTTT

abundance: once
d_gene: .
v_gene: TRBV28
j_gene: TRBJ2-3
CDR3aa: CASSADRSTDTQYF
CDR3nt: TGTGCCAGCAGTGCGGACCGGAGCACAGATACGCAGTATTTT

abundance: .
d_gene: .
v_gene: TRBV5-5
j_gene: TRBJ2-7
CDR3aa: CASSPGLGQEQYF
CDR3nt: TGTGCCAGCAGTCCAGGACTGGGGCAGGAGCAGTACTTC

abundance: .
d_gene: .
v_gene: TRBV6-5
j_gene: TRBJ2-2
CDR3aa: CASSYGQGNTGELFF
CDR3nt: TGTGCCAGCAGTTACGGGCAGGGTAACACCGGGGAGCTGTTTTTT

abundance: .
d_gene: TRBD1
v_gene: TRBV11-2
j_gene: TRBJ1-1
CDR3aa: CASSPWDRAENTEAFF
CDR3nt: TGTGCCAGCAGCCCGTGGGACAGGGCAGAGAACACTGAAGCTTTCTTT

abundance: .
d_gene: TRBD1
v_gene: TRBV6-5
j_gene: TRBJ2-1
CDR3aa: CASSYEGGAYNEQFF
CDR3nt: TGTGCCAGCAGTTATGAAGGGGGCGCGTACAATGAGCAGTTCTTC

abundance: .
d_gene: .
v_gene: TRBV27
j_gene: TRBJ2-1
CDR3aa: CASSWAGDGNEQFF
CDR3nt: TGTGCCAGCAGTTGGGCAGGGGATGGGAATGAGCAGTTCTTC

abundance: .
d_gene: TRBD1
v_gene: TRBV5-1
j_gene: TRBJ2-7
CDR3aa: CASSQQGEVEQYF
CDR3nt: TGCGCCAGCAGCCAGCAGGGGGAAGTGGAGCAGTACTTC

abundance: once
d_gene: .
v_gene: TRBV27
j_gene: TRBJ2-7
CDR3aa: CASLGGVNGEQYF
CDR3nt: TGTGCCAGCTTGGGGGGTGTTAACGGCGAGCAGTACTTC

abundance: few
d_gene: .
v_gene: TRBV20-1
j_gene: TRBJ2-1
CDR3aa: CSARPLRGYNEQFF
CDR3nt: TGCAGTGCTAGACCTCTCCGGGGGTACAATGAGCAGTTCTTC

abundance: few
d_gene: TRBD2
v_gene: TRBV11-2
j_gene: TRBJ2-1
CDR3aa: CASSLDGGNEQFF
CDR3nt: TGTGCTAGCAGCTTAGACGGGGGGAATGAGCAGTTCTTC

abundance: .
d_gene: TRBD1
v_gene: TRBV29-1
j_gene: TRBJ2-7
CDR3aa: CSAGQGWSYEQYF
CDR3nt: TGCAGCGCTGGACAGGGGTGGAGCTACGAGCAGTACTTC

abundance: .
d_gene: .
v_gene: TRBV10-2
j_gene: TRBJ2-3
CDR3aa: CASSALSSTDTQYF
CDR3nt: TGCGCCAGCAGTGCACTGTCTAGCACAGATACGCAGTATTTT

abundance: .
d_gene: .
v_gene: TRBV9
j_gene: TRBJ2-2
CDR3aa: CASSVEQGGTGELFF
CDR3nt: TGTGCCAGCAGCGTAGAACAGGGCGGCACCGGGGAGCTGTTTTTT

abundance: .
d_gene: TRBD2
v_gene: TRBV3-1
j_gene: TRBJ2-2
CDR3aa: CASSHPGLASDTGELFF
CDR3nt: TGTGCCAGCAGCCACCCGGGACTAGCGTCGGACACCGGGGAGCTGTTTTTT

abundance: .
d_gene: TRBD2
v_gene: TRBV6-2/TRBV6-3
j_gene: TRBJ2-1
CDR3aa: CASSYRGERDNNEQFF
CDR3nt: TGTGCCAGCAGTTACCGGGGTGAGCGGGATAACAATGAGCAGTTCTTC